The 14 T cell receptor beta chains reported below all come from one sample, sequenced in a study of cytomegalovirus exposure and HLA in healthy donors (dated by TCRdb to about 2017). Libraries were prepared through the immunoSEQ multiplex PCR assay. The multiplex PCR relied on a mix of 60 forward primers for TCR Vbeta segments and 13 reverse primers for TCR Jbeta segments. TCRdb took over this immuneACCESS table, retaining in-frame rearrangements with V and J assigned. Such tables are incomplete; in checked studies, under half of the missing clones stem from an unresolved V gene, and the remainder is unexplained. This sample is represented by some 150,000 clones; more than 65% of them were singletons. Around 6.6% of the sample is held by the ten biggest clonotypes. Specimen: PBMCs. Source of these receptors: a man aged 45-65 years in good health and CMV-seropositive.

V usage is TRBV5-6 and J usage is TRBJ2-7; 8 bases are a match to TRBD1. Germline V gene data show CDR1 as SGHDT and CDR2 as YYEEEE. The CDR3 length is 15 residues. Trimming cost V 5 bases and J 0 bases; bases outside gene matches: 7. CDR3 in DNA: TGTGCCAGCAGAAATTACAGGGGGTCCTCCTACGAGCAGTACTTC. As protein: CASRNYRGSSYEQYF.

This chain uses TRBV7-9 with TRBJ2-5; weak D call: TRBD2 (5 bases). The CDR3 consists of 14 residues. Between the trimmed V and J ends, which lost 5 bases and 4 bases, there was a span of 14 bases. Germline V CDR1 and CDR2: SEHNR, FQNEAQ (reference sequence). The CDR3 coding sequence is TGTGCCAGCAGCGCCACGGACCGGGGAGAGACCCAGTACTTC. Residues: CASSATDRGETQYF.

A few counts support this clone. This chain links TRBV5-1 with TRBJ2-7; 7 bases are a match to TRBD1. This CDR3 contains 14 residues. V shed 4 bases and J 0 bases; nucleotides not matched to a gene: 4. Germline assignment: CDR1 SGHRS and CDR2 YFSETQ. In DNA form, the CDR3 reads TGCGCCAGCAGCCCGGGACAGCGCTCCTACGAGCAGTACTTC. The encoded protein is CASSPGQRSYEQYF.

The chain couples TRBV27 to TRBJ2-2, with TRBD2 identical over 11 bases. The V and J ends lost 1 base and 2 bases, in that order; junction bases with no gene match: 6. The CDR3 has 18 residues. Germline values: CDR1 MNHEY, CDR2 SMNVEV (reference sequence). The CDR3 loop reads CASSLLASGRFNTGELFF. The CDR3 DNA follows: TGTGCCAGCAGTTTATTGGCTAGCGGGAGGTTCAACACCGGGGAGCTGTTTTTT.

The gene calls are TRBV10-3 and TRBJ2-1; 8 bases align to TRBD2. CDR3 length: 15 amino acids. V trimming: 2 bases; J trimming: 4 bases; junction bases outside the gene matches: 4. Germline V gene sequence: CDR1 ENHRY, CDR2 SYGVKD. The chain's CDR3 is CAISEGSGSYNEQFF. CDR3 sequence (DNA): TGTGCCATCAGTGAGGGGAGCGGGAGTTACAATGAGCAGTTCTTC.

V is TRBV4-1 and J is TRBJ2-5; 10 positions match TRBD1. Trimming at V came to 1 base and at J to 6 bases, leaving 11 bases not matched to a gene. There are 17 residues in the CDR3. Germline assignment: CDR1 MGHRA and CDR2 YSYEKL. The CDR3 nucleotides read TGCGCCAGCAGCCAAGGTGTAGGGACAGGGGCGGCGAAGACCCAGTACTTC. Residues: CASSQGVGTGAAKTQYF.

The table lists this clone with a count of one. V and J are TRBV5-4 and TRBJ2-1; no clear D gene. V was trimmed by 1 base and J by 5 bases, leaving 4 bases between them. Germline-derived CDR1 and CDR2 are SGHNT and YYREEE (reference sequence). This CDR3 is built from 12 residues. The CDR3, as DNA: TGTGCCAGCAGCTTGACTAACAATGAGCAGTTCTTC. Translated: CASSLTNNEQFF.

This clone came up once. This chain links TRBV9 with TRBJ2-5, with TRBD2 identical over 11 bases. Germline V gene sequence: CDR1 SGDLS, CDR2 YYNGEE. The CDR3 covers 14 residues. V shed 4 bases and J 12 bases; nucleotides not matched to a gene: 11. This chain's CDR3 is CASSSGGLADSKYF. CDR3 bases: TGTGCCAGCAGCTCAGGGGGACTAGCGGATAGCAAGTACTTC.

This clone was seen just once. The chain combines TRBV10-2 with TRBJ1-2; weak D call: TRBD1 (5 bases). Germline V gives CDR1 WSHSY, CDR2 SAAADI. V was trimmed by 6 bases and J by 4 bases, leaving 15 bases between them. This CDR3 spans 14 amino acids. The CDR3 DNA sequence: TGCGCCAGCAGACAGGAGGGAACCCGCTATGGCTACACCTTC. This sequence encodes CASRQEGTRYGYTF.

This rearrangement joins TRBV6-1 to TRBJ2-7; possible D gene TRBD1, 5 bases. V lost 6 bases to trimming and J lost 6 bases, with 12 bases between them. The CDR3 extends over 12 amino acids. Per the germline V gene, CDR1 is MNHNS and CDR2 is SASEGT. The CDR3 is CASRTLDSEQYF. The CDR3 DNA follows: TGTGCCAGCAGGACTCTTGACAGCGAGCAGTACTTC.

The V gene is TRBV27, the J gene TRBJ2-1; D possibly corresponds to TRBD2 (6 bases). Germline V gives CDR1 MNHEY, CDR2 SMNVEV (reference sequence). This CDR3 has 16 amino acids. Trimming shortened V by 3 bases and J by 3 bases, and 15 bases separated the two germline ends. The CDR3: CASSFFGGDSYNEQFF. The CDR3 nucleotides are TGTGCCAGCAGTTTTTTTGGCGGGGATAGCTACAATGAGCAGTTCTTC.

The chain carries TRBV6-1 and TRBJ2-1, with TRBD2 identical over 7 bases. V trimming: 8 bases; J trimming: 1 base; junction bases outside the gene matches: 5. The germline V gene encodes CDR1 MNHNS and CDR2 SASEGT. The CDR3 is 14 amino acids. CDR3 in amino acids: CASRFSGSYNEQFF. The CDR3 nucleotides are TGTGCCAGCCGGTTTAGCGGGTCCTACAATGAGCAGTTCTTC.

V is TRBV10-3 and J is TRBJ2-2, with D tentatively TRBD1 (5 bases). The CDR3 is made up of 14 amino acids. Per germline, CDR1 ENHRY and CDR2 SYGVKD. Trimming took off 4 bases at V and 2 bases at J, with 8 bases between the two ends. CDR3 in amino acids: CAISGQRNTGELFF. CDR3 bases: TGTGCCATCAGTGGACAGAGAAACACCGGGGAGCTGTTTTTT.

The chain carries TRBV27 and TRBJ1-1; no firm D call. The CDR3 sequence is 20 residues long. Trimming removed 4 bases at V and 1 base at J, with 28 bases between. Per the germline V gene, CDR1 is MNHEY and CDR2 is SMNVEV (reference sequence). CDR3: CASSYIHTKTTVGGNTEAFF. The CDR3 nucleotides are TGTGCCAGCAGTTACATCCATACCAAAACGACGGTTGGAGGGAACACTGAAGCTTTCTTT.